Reported below is one T cell receptor (beta chain). Antigen: not known. The CDR3 has 13 amino acids. Germline CDR1 reads MNHEY; CDR2 reads SVGAGI. V was pared by 2 bases and J by 3 bases, with 7 bases between. The source of the sample is a study of persistence of HIV-infected CD4 T cells. Lysates of CMV-infected fibroblasts at approximately 9.4 ug/mL stimulated these cells. Sorted nonresponding memory CD4+ T cells were CD40L-negative, CD69-negative, CD45RO-high. Adults with HIV-1 started suppressive ART while chronically infected. Before stimulation, PBMCs underwent CD8+ T cell depletion. Sequencing used immunoSEQ version 4 in survey mode. The repertoire was sequenced with immunoSEQ multiplex PCR; TCRdb's copy has only in-frame clones and lacks some. The table includes 25,000 to 30,000 clones, approximately 78% detected once. Study findings and constraints: CMV- and Gag-responding cells had lower TCRbeta richness than CD3/CD28-responding cells. Degenerate expanded CDR3beta sequences were enriched among CMV- and Gag-responding cells.

This clonotype was sampled from an adult man with HIV who was CMV-seropositive. The chain is built from TRBV6-5 and TRBJ2-5; no clear D. This sample comprised CD4+ T cells sorted from PBMCs after approximately 19-hour stimulation, obtained from a patient who received antiretroviral therapy. DNA of the CDR3: TGTGCCAGCAGTTACGGTCAGAAAGAGACCCAGTACTTC. Its protein is CASSYGQKETQYF.